The clone carrying this T cell receptor beta chain occurred once. Its antigen remains unknown. The data were taken from a study of T cell responses to AZD1222 COVID-19 vaccine. Study outcomes and limitations: The donors showed a predominance of white British ancestry and of females, with possible underestimation of clonal diversity.

This CDR3 is 13 amino acids long. The V end lost 5 bases, the J end lost 9 bases, and 16 bases lay between the germline ends. TCRdb's copy holds only in-frame clones and misses some; the assay was immunoSEQ multiplex PCR. The sample gives 110,000 or so clones, around nine tenths of which show up once; over 15% is in the top ten. The V call is TRBV12-3 or TRBV12-4, the J call TRBJ1-1; a weak D match, TRBD1 (6 bases). The origin of this receptor is an adult in good health. Sequencing was performed on peripheral blood, taken on day 0 of AZD1222 vaccination. CDR3 DNA sequence: TGTGCCAGCAGTCCAGGGGCCCGAGGCCAAGCTTTCTTT. Protein product: CASSPGARGQAFF.